A single sample gave rise to the 32 T cell receptor beta chains below, sequenced in a study of shared clonotypes between healthy human individuals. The naive CD8 population came from CD45RO-negative cells selected for CCR7, without terminally differentiated effector memory CD45RA+ cells. The method was immunoSEQ multiplex PCR; TCRdb's version includes in-frame clones alone and lacks a portion of them. The data show about 2.2 million clones, roughly 93% seen once. Input material: naive CD8+ T cells from PBMCs. All receptors come from a man aged 18 to 35 in good health. Some clones in this sample may be carry-over from other donors' samples.

This chain connects TRBV19 to TRBJ1-5; D is perhaps TRBD1 (5 bases). This CDR3 region has 15 residues. Germline CDR1 and CDR2: LNHDA and SQIVND (reference sequence). Deletions cut 3 bases from V and 3 bases from J, with 12 bases between. The CDR3 region is CASSIIPRANQPQHF. The DNA of the CDR3 is TGTGCCAGTAGTATTATCCCCAGGGCCAATCAGCCCCAGCATTTT.

The chain has TRBV7-3 and TRBJ2-1, with a weak D call TRBD1 (5 bases). The CDR3 sequence is 18 residues long. Per the germline V gene, CDR1 is SGHTA and CDR2 is FQGTGA. V was cut by 2 bases and J by 2 bases, with 19 bases left in between. CDR3 in amino acids: CASSLRPRRGWTYNEQFF. In DNA, the CDR3 is TGTGCCAGCAGCTTACGTCCCCGTAGGGGTTGGACCTACAATGAGCAGTTCTTC. Complete variable domain (other parts from reference TRBV7-3 and TRBJ2-1): GAGVSQTPSNKVTEKGKYVELRCDPISGHTALYWYRQSLGQGPEFLIYFQGTGAADDSGLPNDRFFAVRPEGSVSTLKIQRTERGDSAVYLCASSLRPRRGWTYNEQFFGPGTRLTVL.

The CDR3 sequence is CAWSVGRDYNYGYTF. In nucleotides, the CDR3 is TGTGCCTGGAGTGTAGGTCGGGATTACAACTATGGCTACACCTTC. The chain recombines TRBV30 with TRBJ1-2; D is unresolved. With 0 bases removed from V and 2 bases from J, the gap between germline ends came to 13 bases. Germline CDR1 reads GTSNPN; CDR2 reads SVGIG (reference sequence). This CDR3 is built from 15 residues.

This sequence joins TRBV9 and TRBJ2-2; TRBD1 might be the D (6 bases). Germline V gene sequence: CDR1 SGDLS, CDR2 YYNGEE. The CDR3 loop spans 16 amino acids. Trimming removed 0 bases at V and 0 bases at J, with 9 bases between. The CDR3 sequence: CASSVDGTSNTGELFF. In nucleotides, the CDR3 is TGTGCCAGCAGCGTAGATGGGACATCGAACACCGGGGAGCTGTTTTTT. The full variable domain, its missing parts supplied by reference TRBV9 and TRBJ2-2, is DSGVTQTPKHLITATGQRVTLRCSPRSGDLSVYWYQQSLDQGLQFLIQYYNGEERAKGNILERFSAQQFPDLHSELNLSSLELGDSALYFCASSVDGTSNTGELFFGEGSRLTVL.

As regards this clone: Other DNA sequences in this specimen translate into the identical CDR3. This sequence joins TRBV7-9 and TRBJ2-1; D unresolved. The CDR3 has 13 amino acids. V lost 0 bases and J lost 3, with 3 bases in between. CDR1 and CDR2 from the germline V gene are SEHNR and FQNEAQ (reference sequence). The CDR3, as DNA: TGTGCCAGCAGCTTAGCGGTCTACAATGAGCAGTTCTTC. Its translation: CASSLAVYNEQFF.

The chain combines TRBV21-1 with TRBJ2-5; the table's D call, TRBD1, has no DNA check behind it. TRBV21-1 is a documented pseudogene. This CDR3 is built from 14 residues. In DNA, the CDR3 is TGTGCCAGCAACTCGGACAGGGTAAGGGAGACCCAGTACTTC. Protein product: CASNSDRVRETQYF.

This clone appeared once. The J gene is TRBJ2-1, the V gene TRBV27, with TRBD1 as a possible D gene (6 bases). CDR1 is MNHEY, CDR2 SMNVEV, per germline (reference sequence). Trimming stripped 8 bases from V and 3 bases from J, with 17 bases between. The CDR3 has 15 residues. The CDR3 loop reads CASLPWGRLYNEQFF. CDR3 sequence (DNA): TGTGCCAGCTTACCTTGGGGGCGGCTCTACAATGAGCAGTTCTTC.

The J gene is TRBJ1-2, the V gene TRBV9, with D perhaps matching TRBD1 (5 bases). From germline, CDR1 is SGDLS and CDR2 YYNGEE. V lost 3 bases and J lost 4, with 16 bases in between. This CDR3 comprises 15 residues. Here the CDR3 reads CASSAYPGVGYGYTF. CDR3 nucleotides: TGTGCCAGCAGCGCCTATCCGGGGGTAGGCTATGGCTACACCTTC.

For this clone: Within the sample, other DNA sequences also encode this same CDR3. This chain links TRBV5-6 with TRBJ1-1; D is unclear. The CDR3 is made up of 12 amino acids. V was shortened by 2 bases and J by 1 base, with 3 bases between the two germline ends. Germline loops: CDR1 SGHDT, CDR2 YYEEEE. The DNA for the CDR3 is TGTGCCAGCAGCTTCACGAACACTGAAGCTTTCTTT. Protein sequence: CASSFTNTEAFF.

This clone was found once. In nucleotides, the CDR3 is TGCGCCAGCAGCCAAGGGACCATGTCTTTCTTT. The encoded protein is CASSQGTMSFF. The chain links TRBV4-3 to TRBJ1-1, with unresolved D. CDR1 and CDR2 (germline): LGHNA, YSLEER. This CDR3 has 11 residues. Trimming removed 1 base at V and 12 bases at J, with 9 bases between.

This chain joins TRBV28 and TRBJ2-2; TRBD2 is a possible D gene (5 bases). CDR3 length equals 16 residues. CDR1 MDHEN and CDR2 SYDVKM come from the germline V gene. Trimming took off 7 bases at V and 1 base at J, with 16 bases between the two ends. Written as DNA, the CDR3 is TGTGCCAGCATCACCCCAGAGGCGGGGAACACCGGGGAGCTGTTTTTT. Amino acid sequence: CASITPEAGNTGELFF.

This clone was seen just once. This chain connects TRBV9 to TRBJ2-1; 12 bases are a match to TRBD2. The CDR3 sequence is 22 residues long. CDR1 and CDR2 from the germline V gene are SGDLS and YYNGEE. Trimming removed 4 bases from V and 0 bases from J; junction bases left unmatched: 20. The chain's CDR3 is CASSPKVRVGLAGGSSYNEQFF. In DNA, the CDR3 is TGTGCCAGCAGCCCCAAGGTCAGGGTCGGCCTAGCGGGAGGGTCCTCCTACAATGAGCAGTTCTTC. The complete variable domain, with remaining parts taken from reference TRBV9 and TRBJ2-1, reads DSGVTQTPKHLITATGQRVTLRCSPRSGDLSVYWYQQSLDQGLQFLIQYYNGEERAKGNILERFSAQQFPDLHSELNLSSLELGDSALYFCASSPKVRVGLAGGSSYNEQFFGPGTRLTVL.

This clone came up once. The chain combines TRBV18 with TRBJ2-7; the match to TRBD2 covers 8 bases. Germline V gene lookup returns CDR1 KGHSH and CDR2 LQKENI. With V trimmed by 0 bases and J by 2 bases, 3 bases remained unmatched. This CDR3 comprises 15 residues. The CDR3 spells CASSPPGSGAYEQYF. The CDR3 DNA sequence: TGTGCCAGCTCACCACCGGGTAGCGGGGCCTACGAGCAGTACTTC.

This clone has more than one count but fewer than ten. This rearrangement joins TRBV25-1 to TRBJ1-1; 8 bases are shared with TRBD1. The V gene's germline CDR1 is MGHDK and CDR2 SYGVNS. V lost 8 bases, J lost 4 bases, and 6 bases stayed unmatched. This CDR3 is built from 13 residues. CDR3 sequence reads: CASAQGAGTEAFF. CDR3 DNA sequence: TGTGCCAGCGCCCAGGGGGCTGGCACTGAAGCTTTCTTT. Full variable domain (outside the CDR3, taken from reference TRBV25-1 and TRBJ1-1): EADIYQTPRYLVIGTGKKITLECSQTMGHDKMYWYQQDPGMELHLIHYSYGVNSTEKGDLSSESTVSRIRTEHFPLTLESARPSHTSQYLCASAQGAGTEAFFGQGTRLTVV.

The J gene is TRBJ1-3, the V gene TRBV6-1; no clear D. Germline lookup yields CDR1 MNHNS and CDR2 SASEGT. The V and J ends lost 4 bases and 1 base respectively, with 17 bases between them. CDR3 length equals 17 residues. The CDR3 loop reads CASSAPKGIDSGNTIYF. CDR3 nucleotide sequence: TGTGCCAGCAGTGCCCCGAAGGGTATAGATTCTGGAAACACCATATATTTT.

This chain connects TRBV6-5 to TRBJ2-7; perhaps TRBD2 as D (5 bases). The V gene's germline CDR1 is MNHEY and CDR2 SVGAGI. Between the trimmed V and J ends, which lost 0 bases and 3 bases, there was a span of 12 bases. The CDR3 spans 15 residues. CDR3 sequence: CASSYSAEAYYEQYF. The CDR3 DNA reads TGTGCCAGCAGTTACTCGGCGGAGGCTTACTACGAGCAGTACTTC.

The chain uses TRBV10-3 and TRBJ2-7; a weak D match, TRBD1 (6 bases). The CDR3 is made up of 13 amino acids. CDR1 and CDR2 from the germline V gene are ENHRY and SYGVKD. Trimming pared 7 bases from V and 5 bases from J, leaving 15 bases between. In nucleotides, the CDR3 is TGTGCCATCACTGCACAGGGTAACGACGAGCAGTACTTC. This encodes CAITAQGNDEQYF.

This clone was detected once. The chain links TRBV5-4 to TRBJ2-5, with a weak D call TRBD1 (6 bases). V lost 4 bases and J lost 2, with 15 bases in between. The CDR3 is 15 residues long. CDR1 and CDR2 (germline): SGHNT, YYREEE (reference sequence). The DNA for the CDR3 is TGTGCCAGCAGCCTGCGACAGGAGATACAAGAGACCCAGTACTTC. Protein sequence: CASSLRQEIQETQYF.

The chain employs TRBV4-1 and TRBJ2-3; 8 bases match TRBD2. Germline V gene sequence: CDR1 MGHRA, CDR2 YSYEKL. This CDR3 is 16 amino acids long. V gave up 1 base and J gave up 4 bases; unmatched junction bases: 7. The CDR3 protein is CASSQVAGGSPDTQYF. For the CDR3, the DNA is TGCGCCAGCAGCCAAGTGGCGGGAGGATCCCCAGATACGCAGTATTTT.

This chain uses TRBV14 with TRBJ1-1, with D tentatively TRBD1 (5 bases). The CDR3 has 14 residues. Trimming pared 1 base from V and 6 bases from J, leaving 12 bases between. The germline gives CDR1 SGHDN, CDR2 FVKESK. CDR3 sequence: CASSQVGGAAEAFF. Here the CDR3 DNA reads TGTGCCAGCAGCCAAGTCGGAGGGGCAGCTGAAGCTTTCTTT.

This chain uses TRBV4-3 with TRBJ1-2; D unresolved. Between the trimmed V and J ends, which lost 0 bases and 3 bases, there was a span of 17 bases. Germline V lookup: CDR1 LGHNA, CDR2 YSLEER. The CDR3 covers 17 residues. The CDR3 loop reads CASSQDRTSVTHYGYTF. The CDR3 DNA reads as TGCGCCAGCAGCCAAGATCGAACTTCGGTAACTCACTATGGCTACACCTTC.

This chain connects TRBV7-9 to TRBJ2-7; no clear D. Germline loops: CDR1 SEHNR, CDR2 FQNEAQ (reference sequence). With 0 bases removed from V and 3 bases from J, the gap between germline ends came to 9 bases. This CDR3 has 14 residues. The CDR3 coding sequence is TGTGCCAGCAGCTTAGCGGTTACTCACTACGAGCAGTACTTC. It specifies CASSLAVTHYEQYF.

The gene calls are TRBV28 and TRBJ1-5; D perhaps matches TRBD1 (6 bases). CDR1 is MDHEN, CDR2 SYDVKM, per germline. Trimming took off 3 bases at V and 6 bases at J, with 18 bases between the two ends. The CDR3 covers 16 residues. The CDR3 bases are TGTGCCAGCAGTTTCCCGCCGGGGTGGGGGGCTCAGCCCCAGCATTTT. This encodes CASSFPPGWGAQPQHF.

The chain couples TRBV6-6 to TRBJ2-7; 12 bases match TRBD2. The junction had 8 bases not matched to a gene; V was cut back by 7 bases and J by 7 bases. Germline-derived CDR1 and CDR2 are MNHNY and SVGAGI (reference sequence). CDR3 length equals 14 residues. CDR3 amino acids: CASTLLAGGGEQYF. The CDR3 DNA is TGTGCCAGCACCCTACTAGCGGGAGGTGGTGAGCAGTACTTC.

For this clone: The sample has other DNA sequences that encode this CDR3 too. J is TRBJ2-5 and V is TRBV9; 11 positions match TRBD1. Germline loops: CDR1 SGDLS, CDR2 YYNGEE. CDR3 size: 16 residues. Losses at the gene ends were 0 bases for V and 2 bases for J; bases not matched to a gene: 3. CDR3: CASSVGTGGLQETQYF. For the CDR3, the DNA is TGTGCCAGCAGCGTAGGGACAGGGGGCCTTCAAGAGACCCAGTACTTC.

The CDR3 here is CASSLGTGAWEKLFF. The CDR3 coding sequence is TGTGCCAGCAGCTTGGGGACGGGGGCCTGGGAAAAACTGTTTTTT. The chain combines TRBV5-6 with TRBJ1-4; D might be TRBD1 (6 bases). Germline V gene lookup returns CDR1 SGHDT and CDR2 YYEEEE. The CDR3 consists of 15 residues. Trimming removed 0 bases at V and 8 bases at J, with 14 bases between.

The V and J genes are TRBV28 and TRBJ1-2; 7 nucleotides match TRBD1. J lost 1 base, V lost 6 bases, and 8 bases had no gene match. CDR3 length: 15 amino acids. Germline V CDR1 and CDR2: MDHEN, SYDVKM. CDR3 sequence (DNA): TGTGCCAGCAGCACGACAGGGACCTTTAACTATGGCTACACCTTC. Translating gives CASSTTGTFNYGYTF.

This chain links TRBV9 with TRBJ2-5; TRBD2 matches 14 bases. This CDR3 is 20 amino acids long. The V and J ends lost 3 bases and 0 bases, in that order; junction bases with no gene match: 13. Germline V CDR1 and CDR2: SGDLS, YYNGEE. The CDR3 protein is CASSERGTSGSLTDQETQYF. The CDR3 DNA reads TGTGCCAGCAGCGAAAGAGGGACTAGCGGGAGTTTAACGGACCAAGAGACCCAGTACTTC.

V gene TRBV4-2 combines with J gene TRBJ2-7; D is unclear. V shed 1 base and J shed 4 bases, with 11 bases lying between them. Germline CDR1 reads LGHNA; CDR2 reads YNFKEQ. The CDR3 is made up of 14 amino acids. The CDR3 DNA sequence: TGTGCCAGCAGCCAAGGCCCTGCCAGTTACGAGCAGTACTTC. This translates into CASSQGPASYEQYF.

The rearrangement uses TRBV29-1 and TRBJ2-3; D perhaps matches TRBD1 (6 bases). V gave up 3 bases and J gave up 0 bases, with 22 bases separating them. Germline V gene lookup returns CDR1 SQVTM and CDR2 ANQGSEA. The CDR3 has 18 amino acids. Here the CDR3 reads CSVERTAMARASTDTQYF. The CDR3 DNA is TGCAGCGTTGAGAGGACAGCCATGGCGCGGGCTAGCACAGATACGCAGTATTTT.

This chain connects TRBV5-1 to TRBJ2-5; tentative D call: TRBD1 (5 bases). Germline V gene lookup returns CDR1 SGHRS and CDR2 YFSETQ. The CDR3 runs 15 residues. V was cut by 0 bases and J by 5 bases, with 14 bases left in between. In DNA form, the CDR3 reads TGCGCCAGCAGCTTGGGTCAGGGAATCTTGGAGACCCAGTACTTC. The encoded protein is CASSLGQGILETQYF. Complete variable domain (other parts from reference TRBV5-1 and TRBJ2-5): KAGVTQTPRYLIKTRGQQVTLSCSPISGHRSVSWYQQTPGQGLQFLFEYFSETQRNKGNFPGRFSGRQFSNSRSEMNVSTLELGDSALYLCASSLGQGILETQYFGPGTRLLVL.

The rearrangement uses TRBV9 and TRBJ1-5; D gene unclear. The CDR3 covers 14 residues. CDR1 SGDLS and CDR2 YYNGEE come from the germline V gene. Trimming left V 3 bases short and J 4 bases short, with 11 bases between. The CDR3 DNA reads TGTGCCAGCAGCGCCCACGGGGTGAATCAGCCCCAGCATTTT. Protein product: CASSAHGVNQPQHF.